Listed below are T cell receptor beta chains from one sample, sequenced in a study of human T cells and chemical hapten exposure. TCRdb processed the RACE reads anew with MiXCR; each CDR3 protein has one entry. The sample records tens of thousands of distinct CDR3 sequences, over 9% being singletons. The sample was whole blood, taken in connection with sensitization to the hapten diphenylcyclopropenone (DPC). The receptors were gathered from a woman aged 45-60 years with alopecia areata. Some clones in this sample may be carry-over from other donors' samples. Both conserved end residues are part of each CDR3. The D gene is left open where the match is weak. Clone size is given for some rows only: seen once, a few or many times, or a class if the clone is expanded.

j_call: TRBJ1-1; d_call: NA; v_call: TRBV12-3/TRBV12-4; clone_size: many; cdr3_nt: TGTGCCAGCAGTTTAGGGGGGCCGGACACTGAAGCTTTCTTT; cdr3_aa: CASSLGGPDTEAFF
j_call: TRBJ1-2; d_call: NA; v_call: TRBV7-3; clone_size: NA; cdr3_nt: TGTGCCAGCAAAACTCGTGTAGAGACACCGGACGGCTACACCTTC; cdr3_aa: CASKTRVETPDGYTF
j_call: TRBJ1-4; d_call: TRBD1; v_call: TRBV5-1; clone_size: few; cdr3_nt: TGCGCCAGCAGCTCGTACCCCGGGACAGGGGATGAAAAACTGTTTTTT; cdr3_aa: CASSSYPGTGDEKLFF
j_call: TRBJ2-5; d_call: TRBD1; v_call: TRBV2; clone_size: many; cdr3_nt: TGTGCCAGCAGTACACAGGGGGCGCGAGAGACCCAGTACTTC; cdr3_aa: CASSTQGARETQYF
j_call: TRBJ2-2; d_call: NA; v_call: TRBV12-3/TRBV12-4; clone_size: many; cdr3_nt: TGTGCCAGCAGTCCGAACTCAGGGGTTGGCGGGGAGCTGTTTTTT; cdr3_aa: CASSPNSGVGGELFF
j_call: TRBJ1-2; d_call: NA; v_call: TRBV11-2; clone_size: NA; cdr3_nt: TGTGCCAGCAGCCCCCGACAGGTCTACTATGGCTACACCTTC; cdr3_aa: CASSPRQVYYGYTF
j_call: TRBJ2-1; d_call: NA; v_call: TRBV7-2; clone_size: many; cdr3_nt: TGTGCCAGCAGGATTTCTACCGGGACTGAGTTCTTC; cdr3_aa: CASRISTGTEFF
j_call: TRBJ2-3; d_call: NA; v_call: TRBV4-1; clone_size: many; cdr3_nt: TGCGCCAGCAGCCAAGATTGGGCGGGACGAGGTACAGATACGCAGTATTTT; cdr3_aa: CASSQDWAGRGTDTQYF
j_call: TRBJ2-5; d_call: NA; v_call: TRBV29-1; clone_size: NA; cdr3_nt: TGCAGCGTTGAAAAGCAAGAGACCCAGTACTTC; cdr3_aa: CSVEKQETQYF
j_call: TRBJ1-2; d_call: NA; v_call: TRBV21-1; clone_size: few; cdr3_nt: TGTGCCAGCAGCAAAGTCGTCAACAGTGACTACACCTTC; cdr3_aa: CASSKVVNSDYTF
j_call: TRBJ2-1; d_call: NA; v_call: TRBV20-1; clone_size: few; cdr3_nt: TGCAGTGCTAGTACGACTACATACAATGAGCAGTTCTTC; cdr3_aa: CSASTTTYNEQFF
j_call: TRBJ1-2; d_call: TRBD1; v_call: TRBV6-6; clone_size: many; cdr3_nt: TGTGCCAGCAGTTACGCGGGACAGGGCGTCGGCTACACCTTC; cdr3_aa: CASSYAGQGVGYTF
j_call: TRBJ1-5; d_call: NA; v_call: TRBV19; clone_size: few; cdr3_nt: TGTGCCAGTAGTATATTTGCAGTAATTAGCAATCAGCCCCAGCATTTT; cdr3_aa: CASSIFAVISNQPQHF
j_call: TRBJ1-2; d_call: NA; v_call: TRBV19; clone_size: many; cdr3_nt: TGTGCCAGTAACCGGCGGGGCGCCGCCGGGGGCTACACCTTC; cdr3_aa: CASNRRGAAGGYTF
j_call: TRBJ2-2; d_call: NA; v_call: TRBV29-1; clone_size: many; cdr3_nt: TGCAGCTTTAAACAGTTCACCAACACCGGGGAGCTGTTTTTT; cdr3_aa: CSFKQFTNTGELFF
j_call: TRBJ1-4; d_call: NA; v_call: TRBV28; clone_size: many; cdr3_nt: TGTGCCAGCAGTACAGGTAGTCCGGGAAAACTGTTTTTT; cdr3_aa: CASSTGSPGKLFF
j_call: TRBJ2-7; d_call: TRBD1; v_call: TRBV11-2; clone_size: few; cdr3_nt: TGTGCCAGCAGCCGGGGACAGGCCTACGAGCAGTACTTC; cdr3_aa: CASSRGQAYEQYF
j_call: TRBJ2-3; d_call: TRBD2; v_call: TRBV7-9; clone_size: NA; cdr3_nt: TGTGCCAGCAGTTTATTTACCGGGACTAGCGGTCCTTACACAGATACGCAGTATTTT; cdr3_aa: CASSLFTGTSGPYTDTQYF
j_call: TRBJ1-2; d_call: TRBD1; v_call: TRBV9; clone_size: many; cdr3_nt: TGTGCCAGCAGCTTCGACAGGGGCGGCTATGGCTACACCTTC; cdr3_aa: CASSFDRGGYGYTF
j_call: TRBJ2-1; d_call: NA; v_call: TRBV5-1; clone_size: NA; cdr3_nt: TGCGCCAGCAGCCCACTCCCGCAGAGCTCCTACAATGAGCAGTTCTTC; cdr3_aa: CASSPLPQSSYNEQFF
j_call: TRBJ2-1; d_call: TRBD2; v_call: TRBV5-5; clone_size: few; cdr3_nt: TGTGCCAGCAGCTCCATGGGGCTAGCGGGAGTTAATGAGCAGTTCTTC; cdr3_aa: CASSSMGLAGVNEQFF
j_call: TRBJ2-2; d_call: NA; v_call: TRBV7-9; clone_size: many; cdr3_nt: TGTGCCAGCAGCCCCTTAGCGGCGAACACCGGGGAGCTGTTTTTT; cdr3_aa: CASSPLAANTGELFF
j_call: TRBJ2-1; d_call: NA; v_call: TRBV20-1; clone_size: NA; cdr3_nt: TGCAGTGCAATCCCGGGGACTCGCGGACGCAACAATGAGCAGTTCTTC; cdr3_aa: CSAIPGTRGRNNEQFF
j_call: TRBJ2-2; d_call: NA; v_call: TRBV18; clone_size: NA; cdr3_nt: TGTGCCAGCTCACCAATGCTACAAGACACCGGGGAGCTGTTTTTT; cdr3_aa: CASSPMLQDTGELFF
j_call: TRBJ2-7; d_call: TRBD1; v_call: TRBV5-1; clone_size: many; cdr3_nt: TGCGCCAGCAGCTCTGGACAGGGGTCGATCCACGAGCAGTACTTC; cdr3_aa: CASSSGQGSIHEQYF
j_call: TRBJ1-5; d_call: NA; v_call: TRBV20-1; clone_size: NA; cdr3_nt: TGCAGTGCTAGAAGCGGCCGGAATGTACAGCCCCAGCATTTT; cdr3_aa: CSARSGRNVQPQHF
j_call: TRBJ1-1; d_call: TRBD1; v_call: TRBV6-6; clone_size: many; cdr3_nt: TGTGCCAGCCTCGACAGGGGTCGGGCGGCTTTCTTT; cdr3_aa: CASLDRGRAAFF
j_call: TRBJ2-5; d_call: NA; v_call: TRBV18; clone_size: many; cdr3_nt: TGTGCCAGCTCGTTTAAGGTGGGAGGAGAGACCCAGTACTTC; cdr3_aa: CASSFKVGGETQYF
j_call: TRBJ1-1; d_call: TRBD1; v_call: TRBV18; clone_size: many; cdr3_nt: TGTGCCAGCTCACCAATGACAGGGAAGAACACTGAAGCTTTCTTT; cdr3_aa: CASSPMTGKNTEAFF
j_call: TRBJ2-3; d_call: TRBD2; v_call: TRBV5-4; clone_size: many; cdr3_nt: TGTGCCAGCAGCTTGACTAGCGGGAGCACAGATACGCAGTATTTT; cdr3_aa: CASSLTSGSTDTQYF
j_call: TRBJ2-7; d_call: NA; v_call: TRBV11-2; clone_size: many; cdr3_nt: TGTGCCAGCAGCTTATTCCCCGGACTTTCAGAGCAGTACTTC; cdr3_aa: CASSLFPGLSEQYF
j_call: TRBJ2-6; d_call: NA; v_call: TRBV5-1; clone_size: many; cdr3_nt: TGCGCCAGCAGCCGAGACGGCTCTGGGGCCAACGTCCTGACTTTC; cdr3_aa: CASSRDGSGANVLTF
j_call: TRBJ1-2; d_call: NA; v_call: TRBV6-2/TRBV6-3; clone_size: many; cdr3_nt: TGTGCCAGCAGTCGTCAGGGACCCAGAGGTGGCTACACCTTC; cdr3_aa: CASSRQGPRGGYTF
j_call: TRBJ1-4; d_call: TRBD1; v_call: TRBV6-2/TRBV6-3; clone_size: few; cdr3_nt: TGTGCCAGCAGCTCCCCGGGACAGGAGAATGAAAAACTGTTTTTT; cdr3_aa: CASSSPGQENEKLFF
j_call: TRBJ1-1; d_call: TRBD1; v_call: TRBV7-2; clone_size: NA; cdr3_nt: TGTGCCAGCAGCTCCTCAACAGGGGGCCTGGGGGCCCTGAACACTGAAGCTTTCTTT; cdr3_aa: CASSSSTGGLGALNTEAFF
j_call: TRBJ1-1; d_call: NA; v_call: TRBV7-9; clone_size: few; cdr3_nt: TGTGCCAGCAGCTTAAGGGGCAGGTCGAACACTGAAGCTTTCTTT; cdr3_aa: CASSLRGRSNTEAFF
j_call: TRBJ2-1; d_call: NA; v_call: TRBV5-1; clone_size: NA; cdr3_nt: TGCGCCAGCAGCTACGGGGTCCTCACGAGCTCCTACAATGAGCAGTTCTTC; cdr3_aa: CASSYGVLTSSYNEQFF
j_call: TRBJ1-1; d_call: NA; v_call: TRBV7-9; clone_size: many; cdr3_nt: TGTGCCAGCAGCTCAGCTGGCGAAGCTTTCTTT; cdr3_aa: CASSSAGEAFF
j_call: TRBJ2-7; d_call: NA; v_call: TRBV29-1; clone_size: few; cdr3_nt: TGCAGCGTTGAACAGGGGAAGTACGAGCAGTACTTC; cdr3_aa: CSVEQGKYEQYF
j_call: TRBJ2-5; d_call: TRBD2; v_call: TRBV7-9; clone_size: NA; cdr3_nt: TGTGCCAGCAGCCGGCGCACGGGTAGCGGGAGTGTGGAGACCCAGTACTTC; cdr3_aa: CASSRRTGSGSVETQYF
j_call: TRBJ2-1; d_call: TRBD2; v_call: TRBV7-6; clone_size: many; cdr3_nt: TGTGCCAGCAGCCAGCTAGCGGGAGGGTCTTCGGGGAAGGATGAGCAGTTCTTC; cdr3_aa: CASSQLAGGSSGKDEQFF
j_call: TRBJ1-2; d_call: NA; v_call: TRBV27; clone_size: many; cdr3_nt: TGTGCCAGCAGTCCCTCCGACGGAGTCAACTATGGCTACACCTTC; cdr3_aa: CASSPSDGVNYGYTF
j_call: TRBJ1-6; d_call: NA; v_call: TRBV7-2; clone_size: NA; cdr3_nt: TGTGCCAGCAGCTTATTAGGGCCGTTCGGGGACAAAAATTCACCCCTCCACTTT; cdr3_aa: CASSLLGPFGDKNSPLHF
j_call: TRBJ2-1; d_call: NA; v_call: TRBV5-6; clone_size: few; cdr3_nt: TGTGCCAGCAGCTTGGAATTCGGGACTTGGGCCTCCAATGAGCAGTTCTTC; cdr3_aa: CASSLEFGTWASNEQFF
j_call: TRBJ2-1; d_call: TRBD2; v_call: TRBV20-1; clone_size: NA; cdr3_nt: TGCAGTGCTCCGACTAGCGGGAGGCCCGGGGAGTACAATGAGCAGTTCTTC; cdr3_aa: CSAPTSGRPGEYNEQFF
j_call: TRBJ1-1; d_call: NA; v_call: TRBV12-3/TRBV12-4; clone_size: many; cdr3_nt: TGTGCCAGCAGTTGGCAGGGTACCACTGAAGCTTTCTTT; cdr3_aa: CASSWQGTTEAFF
j_call: TRBJ2-1; d_call: NA; v_call: TRBV20-1; clone_size: NA; cdr3_nt: TGCAGTGCTAGGATTAGCGACTACAATGAGCAGTTCTTC; cdr3_aa: CSARISDYNEQFF
j_call: TRBJ2-7; d_call: NA; v_call: TRBV7-8; clone_size: NA; cdr3_nt: TGTGCCAGCAGCTTATTCAGGTTCGGCGGGACCCCCTACGAGCAGTACTTC; cdr3_aa: CASSLFRFGGTPYEQYF
j_call: TRBJ2-1; d_call: NA; v_call: TRBV12-3/TRBV12-4; clone_size: many; cdr3_nt: TGTGCCAGCAGTTTAGCGGGAGGGCCGGGGGCTGAGCAGTTCTTC; cdr3_aa: CASSLAGGPGAEQFF